This passage covers 6 T cell receptor beta chains from one sample sequenced in a study of identifying expanded T cells in peripheral blood. Profiled with immunoSEQ multiplex PCR; TCRdb holds only in-frame clones, not every one. The table has about 78,000 clones, around four fifths seen once. Sequencing was performed on blood. The source is a person aged 18 to 75 in good health.

This clone was seen just once. CDR3 in DNA: TGTGCCAGCTCACCTTCCTTAGGGGGAGATACGCAGTATTTT. Protein: CASSPSLGGDTQYF. J is TRBJ2-3 and V is TRBV18, with D possibly being TRBD1 (6 bases). Germline V lookup: CDR1 KGHSH, CDR2 LQKENI. V was trimmed by 3 bases and J by 5 bases, leaving 12 bases between them. The CDR3 consists of 14 residues.

The chain employs TRBV28 and TRBJ1-3, with D maybe TRBD1 (6 bases). This CDR3 region has 16 residues. Germline V gives CDR1 MDHEN, CDR2 SYDVKM. V lost 7 bases, J lost 0 bases, and 16 bases lay in between. The CDR3 loop is CASTLGGASSGNTIYF. The CDR3 bases are TGTGCCAGCACCCTGGGGGGGGCGAGCTCTGGAAACACCATATATTTT.

In its sample, this clone was seen a few times. The sample holds other DNA sequences that translate to the same CDR3. The chain couples TRBV5-6 to TRBJ2-1; 10 nucleotides align to TRBD2. V gave up 0 bases and J gave up 3 bases; unmatched junction bases: 9. The germline V gene has CDR1 SGHDT and CDR2 YYEEEE. The CDR3 is 18 residues long. The CDR3 nucleotides are TGTGCCAGCAGCTTGGCTGGGGCTAGCGGGAGCGTCTACAATGAGCAGTTCTTC. Protein sequence: CASSLAGASGSVYNEQFF. The variable domain in full, completed from reference TRBV5-6 and TRBJ2-1, reads DAGVTQSPTHLIKTRGQQVTLRCSPKSGHDTVSWYQQALGQGPQFIFQYYEEEERQRGNFPDRFSGHQFPNYSSELNVNALLLGDSALYLCASSLAGASGSVYNEQFFGPGTRLTVL.

The chain is built from TRBV28 and TRBJ2-2; TRBD1 matches 9 bases. This CDR3 has 16 residues. Unmatched junction bases numbered 14, after V lost 8 bases and J lost 7 bases. Germline lookup yields CDR1 MDHEN and CDR2 SYDVKM. The CDR3 sequence is CASGITGGDRGGELFF. CDR3 DNA: TGTGCCAGCGGAATAACAGGGGGCGATAGGGGCGGGGAGCTGTTTTTT.

This sequence joins TRBV11-2 and TRBJ2-7; the D gene is possibly TRBD1 (5 bases). Trimming cost V 6 bases and J 3 bases, with 9 bases left between them. The germline gives CDR1 SGHAT, CDR2 FQNNGV. CDR3 size: 12 residues. CDR3 protein: CASSPGFYEQYF. In nucleotides, the CDR3 is TGTGCCAGCAGTCCAGGGTTCTACGAGCAGTACTTC.

This clone has at least ten counts. This chain joins TRBV11-2 and TRBJ2-5; 8 bases align to TRBD1. Germline CDR1 SGHAT, CDR2 FQNNGV. The trim removed 0 bases at V and 0 bases at J, leaving 15 bases unmatched. This CDR3 has 20 residues. The CDR3 DNA follows: TGTGCCAGCAGCTTAGATCGCAGGCTAGGACAGGGCAGGTACCAAGAGACCCAGTACTTC. Protein product: CASSLDRRLGQGRYQETQYF.